These 14 T cell receptor beta chains came from one sample sequenced in a study of preoperative IRX-2 immunotherapy in early breast cancer. Data came from immunoSEQ multiplex PCR; TCRdb stores just in-frame clones and leaves some out. The table has some 30,000 clones, roughly 89% seen once. Described treatment: preoperative locoregional IRX-2 cytokine immunotherapy. The sample was taken from a patient treated with IRX-2 immunotherapy. These receptor sequences come from a human donor with breast cancer.

This clone occurred once. The chain carries TRBV4-3 and TRBJ1-4; no definite D call. The V gene lost 0 bases and the J gene lost 6 bases, with 8 bases spanning the gap. The germline CDR1 and CDR2 sequences are LGHNA and YSLEER. CDR3 size: 14 residues. CDR3 nucleotide sequence: TGCGCCAGCAGCCAAGATGTTCATCATGAAAAACTGTTTTTT. This encodes CASSQDVHHEKLFF.

CDR3 bases: TGCGCCAGCAGTGAGGGTCAAGGGCGTGAAGAGACCCAGTACTTC. Amino acids: CASSEGQGREETQYF. The chain employs TRBV10-1 and TRBJ2-5; D gene unclear. The ends were cut back, 2 bases at V and 3 bases at J, with 13 bases in the middle. CDR3 length: 15 amino acids. CDR1 is WNHNN, CDR2 SYGVQD, per germline (reference sequence).

The CDR3 loop reads CASSYGAGFDQPQHF. Here the CDR3 DNA reads TGTGCCAGCAGTTACGGGGCAGGGTTTGATCAGCCCCAGCATTTT. The chain uses TRBV6-5 and TRBJ1-5, with D perhaps TRBD1 (5 bases). V shed 2 bases and J shed 5 bases, with 13 bases lying between them. Looked up from germline, CDR1 is MNHEY and CDR2 is SVGAGI. The CDR3 length is 15 residues.

The CDR3 loop reads CASSLGGGFYEQYF. CDR3 nucleotides: TGTGCCAGCAGCTTGGGAGGGGGATTCTACGAGCAGTACTTC. The chain carries TRBV5-4 and TRBJ2-7, with D maybe TRBD1 (6 bases). Looked up from germline, CDR1 is SGHNT and CDR2 is YYREEE (reference sequence). The CDR3 contains 14 residues. V lost 0 bases and J 3 bases, leaving 10 bases between the germline ends.

The rearrangement links TRBV6-5 to TRBJ2-3, with D possibly being TRBD2 (6 bases). Trimming pared 7 bases from V and 4 bases from J, leaving 18 bases between. Germline loops: CDR1 MNHEY, CDR2 SVGAGI. The CDR3 length is 15 residues. The CDR3 DNA reads TGTGCCAGCACCCCTATGGCAGGGAGGCCAGATACGCAGTATTTT. It translates to CASTPMAGRPDTQYF.

J is TRBJ2-3 and V is TRBV5-4; 7 nucleotides agree with TRBD1. The CDR3 is made up of 13 amino acids. The germline gives CDR1 SGHNT, CDR2 YYREEE (reference sequence). V lost 3 bases, J lost 6 bases, and 4 bases stayed unmatched. In DNA, the CDR3 is TGTGCCAGCAGCTCCGACAGGGTTGATACGCAGTATTTT. Residues: CASSSDRVDTQYF.

The chain carries TRBV28 and TRBJ2-5; 7 bases line up with TRBD1. Germline assignment: CDR1 MDHEN and CDR2 SYDVKM. The V gene end was trimmed by 6 bases and the J gene end by 5 bases; junction bases not matched to a gene: 9. This CDR3 contains 14 residues. The CDR3 reads CASSKGQARETQYF. The CDR3 coding sequence is TGTGCCAGCAGCAAAGGACAGGCCAGGGAGACCCAGTACTTC.

The genes are TRBV28 and TRBJ1-5; the D is unclear. Germline lookup yields CDR1 MDHEN and CDR2 SYDVKM. The CDR3 sequence is 13 residues long. The V gene lost 7 bases and the J gene lost 3 bases, with 10 bases spanning the gap. CDR3: CASTFSHNQPQHF. CDR3 in DNA: TGTGCCAGCACCTTCTCTCACAATCAGCCCCAGCATTTT.

Here the CDR3 DNA reads TGTGCCAGCAGAGGGCGCTTAGGGTCCAATGAGCAGTTCTTC. This gives the protein CASRGRLGSNEQFF. The gene calls are TRBV6-1 and TRBJ2-1; D gene uncertain. Germline V CDR1 and CDR2: MNHNS, SASEGT. Trimming shortened V by 6 bases and J by 6 bases, and 15 bases separated the two germline ends. The CDR3 runs 14 residues.

The CDR3 DNA follows: TGTGCCAGCAGCGTAGGCAGTGACCGACAGCCCCAGCATTTT. This translates into CASSVGSDRQPQHF. The chain joins TRBV9 to TRBJ1-5; D not certain. V shed 0 bases and J shed 7 bases, with 11 bases lying between them. The germline V gene encodes CDR1 SGDLS and CDR2 YYNGEE. The length of the CDR3 is 14 residues.

The chain couples TRBV12-5 to TRBJ2-1, with no clear D. CDR3 length: 13 amino acids. The germline V gene encodes CDR1 LGHNT and CDR2 FRNRAP. V lost 3 bases and J lost 9, with 12 bases in between. In DNA form, the CDR3 reads TGTGCTAGTGGTTTAGACTCGTCCCCTGAGCAGTTCTTC. As protein: CASGLDSSPEQFF. Looking up the rest from reference TRBV12-5 and TRBJ2-1 gives the full variable domain: DARVTQTPRHKVTEMGQEVTMRCQPILGHNTVFWYRQTMMQGLELLAYFRNRAPLDDSGMPKDRFSAEMPDATLATLKIQPSEPRDSAVYFCASGLDSSPEQFFGPGTRLTVL.

This chain links TRBV11-2 with TRBJ2-2, with a possible D match to TRBD1 (5 bases). The V end was cut by 1 base, the J end by 4 bases, with 13 bases between. Germline loops: CDR1 SGHAT, CDR2 FQNNGV. This CDR3 comprises 16 residues. CDR3 nucleotide sequence: TGTGCCAGCAGCTTAGGGCACGGCAGGGTCACCGGGGAGCTGTTTTTT. This sequence encodes CASSLGHGRVTGELFF.

This sequence joins TRBV9 and TRBJ1-6; D is possibly TRBD1 (5 bases). The CDR3 runs to 14 residues. V was shortened by 0 bases and J by 7 bases, with 8 bases between the two germline ends. The V gene's germline CDR1 is SGDLS and CDR2 YYNGEE. CDR3 in DNA: TGTGCCAGCAGCGTAGGACAGTTCAATTCACCCCTCCACTTT. It specifies CASSVGQFNSPLHF.

The chain links TRBV9 to TRBJ1-2; 8 positions agree with TRBD1. Germline CDR1 reads SGDLS; CDR2 reads YYNGEE. With V trimmed by 2 bases and J by 5 bases, 2 bases remained unmatched. This CDR3 has 13 amino acids. The CDR3 spells CASSVGQEYGYTF. CDR3 in DNA: TGTGCCAGCAGCGTGGGACAGGAGTATGGCTACACCTTC.